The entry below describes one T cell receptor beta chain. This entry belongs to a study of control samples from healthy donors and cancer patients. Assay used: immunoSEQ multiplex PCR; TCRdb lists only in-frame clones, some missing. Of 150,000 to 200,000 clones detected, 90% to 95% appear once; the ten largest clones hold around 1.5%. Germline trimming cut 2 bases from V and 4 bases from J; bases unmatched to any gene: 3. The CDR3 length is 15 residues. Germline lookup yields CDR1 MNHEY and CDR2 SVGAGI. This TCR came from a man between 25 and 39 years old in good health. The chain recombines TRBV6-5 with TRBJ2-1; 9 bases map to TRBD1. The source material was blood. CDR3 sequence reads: CASSYRTGDYNEQFF. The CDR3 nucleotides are TGTGCCAGCAGTTACCGGACAGGGGATTACAATGAGCAGTTCTTC.